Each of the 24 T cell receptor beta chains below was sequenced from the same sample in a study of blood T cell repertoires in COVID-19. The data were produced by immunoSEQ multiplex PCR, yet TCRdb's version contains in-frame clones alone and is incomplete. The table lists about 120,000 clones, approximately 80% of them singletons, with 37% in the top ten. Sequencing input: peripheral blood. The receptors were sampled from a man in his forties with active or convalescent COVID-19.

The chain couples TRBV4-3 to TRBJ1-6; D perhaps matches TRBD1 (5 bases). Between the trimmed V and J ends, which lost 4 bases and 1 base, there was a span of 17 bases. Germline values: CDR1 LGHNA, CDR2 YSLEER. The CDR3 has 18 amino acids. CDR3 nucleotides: TGCGCCAGCAGCCGAAGATTGGGAGGGGATTCCTATAATTCACCCCTCCACTTT. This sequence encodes CASSRRLGGDSYNSPLHF.

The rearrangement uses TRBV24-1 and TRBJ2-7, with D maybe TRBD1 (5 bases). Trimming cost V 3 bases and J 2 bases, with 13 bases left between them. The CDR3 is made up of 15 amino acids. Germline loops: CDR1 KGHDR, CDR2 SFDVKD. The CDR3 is CATSDSRAFPYEQYF. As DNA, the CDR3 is TGTGCCACCAGTGATAGCAGGGCTTTTCCCTACGAGCAGTACTTC.

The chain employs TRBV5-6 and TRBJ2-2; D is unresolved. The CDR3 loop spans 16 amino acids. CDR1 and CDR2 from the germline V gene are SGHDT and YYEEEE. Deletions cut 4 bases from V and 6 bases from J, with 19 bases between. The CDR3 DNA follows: TGTGCCAGCAGCCCATTCCAAACTTCCGGAGCCGGGGAGCTGTTTTTT. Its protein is CASSPFQTSGAGELFF.

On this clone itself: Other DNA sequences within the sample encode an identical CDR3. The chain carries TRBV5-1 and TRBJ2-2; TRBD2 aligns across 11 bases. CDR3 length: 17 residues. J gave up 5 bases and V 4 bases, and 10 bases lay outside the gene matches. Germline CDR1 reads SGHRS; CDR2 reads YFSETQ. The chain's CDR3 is CASSVNLAGGRTGELFF. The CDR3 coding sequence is TGCGCCAGCAGCGTAAATCTAGCGGGGGGTCGTACCGGGGAGCTGTTTTTT.

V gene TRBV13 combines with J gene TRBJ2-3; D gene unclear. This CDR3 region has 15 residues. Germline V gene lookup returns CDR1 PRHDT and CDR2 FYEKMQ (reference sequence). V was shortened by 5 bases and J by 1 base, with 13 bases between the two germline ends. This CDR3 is CASSNSRLGTDTQYF. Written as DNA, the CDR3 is TGTGCCAGCAGCAACTCTAGACTCGGCACAGATACGCAGTATTTT.

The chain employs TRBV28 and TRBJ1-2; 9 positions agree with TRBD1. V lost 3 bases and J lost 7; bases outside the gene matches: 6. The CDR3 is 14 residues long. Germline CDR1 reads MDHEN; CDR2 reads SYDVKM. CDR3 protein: CASSFRDRVRGYTF. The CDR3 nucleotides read TGTGCCAGCAGTTTCCGGGACAGGGTCCGTGGCTACACCTTC.

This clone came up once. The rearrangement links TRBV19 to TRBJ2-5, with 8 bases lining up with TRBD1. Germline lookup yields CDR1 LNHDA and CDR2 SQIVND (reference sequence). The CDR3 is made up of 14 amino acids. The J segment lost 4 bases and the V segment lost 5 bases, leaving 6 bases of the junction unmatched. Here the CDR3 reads CASSPRTGTETQYF. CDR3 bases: TGTGCCAGTAGTCCCCGGACAGGGACAGAGACCCAGTACTTC.

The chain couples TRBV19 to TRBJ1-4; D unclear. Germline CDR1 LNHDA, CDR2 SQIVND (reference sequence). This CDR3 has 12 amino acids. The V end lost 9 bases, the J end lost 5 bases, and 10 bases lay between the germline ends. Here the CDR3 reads CASRRRNEKLFF. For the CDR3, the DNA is TGTGCCAGCCGTAGGAGGAATGAAAAACTGTTTTTT.

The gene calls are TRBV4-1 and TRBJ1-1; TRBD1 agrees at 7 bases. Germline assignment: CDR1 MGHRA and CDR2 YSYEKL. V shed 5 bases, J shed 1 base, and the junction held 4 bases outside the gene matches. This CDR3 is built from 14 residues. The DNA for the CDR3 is TGCGCCAGCAGCTTACGGACAGGGAACACTGAAGCTTTCTTT. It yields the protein CASSLRTGNTEAFF.

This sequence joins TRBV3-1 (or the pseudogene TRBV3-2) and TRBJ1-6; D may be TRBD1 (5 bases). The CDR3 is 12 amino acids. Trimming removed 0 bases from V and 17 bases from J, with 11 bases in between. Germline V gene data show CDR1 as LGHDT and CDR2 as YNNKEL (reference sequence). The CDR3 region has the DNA TGTGCCAGCAGCCAAGAATCAGGGCCCGTCCACTTT. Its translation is CASSQESGPVHF.

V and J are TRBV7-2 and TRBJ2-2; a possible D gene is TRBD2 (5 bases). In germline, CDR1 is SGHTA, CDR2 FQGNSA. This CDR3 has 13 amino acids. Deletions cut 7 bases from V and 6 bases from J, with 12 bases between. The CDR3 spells CASTGSGAGELFF. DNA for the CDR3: TGTGCCAGCACTGGGTCCGGGGCCGGGGAGCTGTTTTTT.

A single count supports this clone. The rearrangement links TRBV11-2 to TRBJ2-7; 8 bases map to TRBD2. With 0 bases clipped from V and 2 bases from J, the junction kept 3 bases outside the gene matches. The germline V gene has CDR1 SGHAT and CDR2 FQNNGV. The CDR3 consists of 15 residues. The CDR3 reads CASSLEAGLAYEQYF. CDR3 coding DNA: TGTGCCAGCAGCTTAGAAGCGGGACTAGCCTACGAGCAGTACTTC. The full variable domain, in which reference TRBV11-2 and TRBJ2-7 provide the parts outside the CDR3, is EAGVAQSPRYKIIEKRQSVAFWCNPISGHATLYWYQQILGQGPKLLIQFQNNGVVDDSQLPKDRFSAERLKGVDSTLKIQPAKLEDSAVYLCASSLEAGLAYEQYFGPGTRLTVT.

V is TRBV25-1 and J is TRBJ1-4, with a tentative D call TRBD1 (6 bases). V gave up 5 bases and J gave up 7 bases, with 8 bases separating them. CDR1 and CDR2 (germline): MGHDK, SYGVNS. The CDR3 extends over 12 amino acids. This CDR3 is CASSRTAEKLFF. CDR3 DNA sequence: TGTGCCAGCAGTCGGACAGCTGAAAAACTGTTTTTT. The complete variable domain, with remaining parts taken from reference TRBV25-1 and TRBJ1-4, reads EADIYQTPRYLVIGTGKKITLECSQTMGHDKMYWYQQDPGMELHLIHYSYGVNSTEKGDLSSESTVSRIRTEHFPLTLESARPSHTSQYLCASSRTAEKLFFGSGTQLSVL.

CDR3 protein: CASSFRNSPLHF. The CDR3 nucleotides read TGTGCCAGCAGTTTCAGGAATTCACCCCTCCACTTT. The chain carries TRBV27 and TRBJ1-6; D not resolved. The CDR3 consists of 12 residues. V dropped 3 bases and J dropped 7 bases, with 4 bases sitting between them. CDR1 MNHEY and CDR2 SMNVEV come from the germline V gene (reference sequence).

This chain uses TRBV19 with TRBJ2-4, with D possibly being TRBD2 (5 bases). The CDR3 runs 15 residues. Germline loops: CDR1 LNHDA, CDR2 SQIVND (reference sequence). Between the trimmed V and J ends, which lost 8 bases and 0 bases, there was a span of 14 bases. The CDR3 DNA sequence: TGTGCCAGTCTCCTGAGGGCAGGAGCCAAAAACATTCAGTACTTC. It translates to CASLLRAGAKNIQYF. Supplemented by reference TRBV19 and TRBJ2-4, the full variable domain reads DGGITQSPKYLFRKEGQNVTLSCEQNLNHDAMYWYRQDPGQGLRLIYYSQIVNDFQKGDIAEGYSVSREKKESFPLTVTSAQKNPTAFYLCASLLRAGAKNIQYFGAGTRLSVL.

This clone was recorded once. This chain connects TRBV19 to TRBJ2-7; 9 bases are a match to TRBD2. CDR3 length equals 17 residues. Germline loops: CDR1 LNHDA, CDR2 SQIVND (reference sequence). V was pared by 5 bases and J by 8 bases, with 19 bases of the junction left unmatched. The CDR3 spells CASSRVYGGRAIAKQYF. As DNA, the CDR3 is TGTGCCAGTAGTCGAGTCTATGGCGGGAGGGCAATCGCAAAGCAGTACTTC.

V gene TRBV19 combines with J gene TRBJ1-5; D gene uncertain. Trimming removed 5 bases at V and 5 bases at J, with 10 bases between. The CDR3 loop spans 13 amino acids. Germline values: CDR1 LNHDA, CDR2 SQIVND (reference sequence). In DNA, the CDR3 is TGTGCCAGTAGTGATTTCCGGGATCAGCCCCAGCATTTT. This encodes CASSDFRDQPQHF.

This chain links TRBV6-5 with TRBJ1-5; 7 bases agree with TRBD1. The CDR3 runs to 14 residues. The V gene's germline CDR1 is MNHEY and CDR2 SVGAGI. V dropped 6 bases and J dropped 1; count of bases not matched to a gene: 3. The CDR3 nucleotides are TGTGCCAGCAGCTACAGGGGAAGCAATCAGCCCCAGCATTTT. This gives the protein CASSYRGSNQPQHF.

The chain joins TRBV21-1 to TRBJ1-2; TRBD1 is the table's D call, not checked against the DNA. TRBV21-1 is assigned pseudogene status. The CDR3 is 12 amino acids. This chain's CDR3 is CASSKTDYGYTF. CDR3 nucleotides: TGTGCCAGCAGCAAGACAGACTATGGCTACACCTTC.

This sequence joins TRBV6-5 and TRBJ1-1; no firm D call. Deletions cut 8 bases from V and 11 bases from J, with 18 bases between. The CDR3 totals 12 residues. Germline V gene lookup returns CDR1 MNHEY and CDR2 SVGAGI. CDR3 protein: CASSPYGSEAFF. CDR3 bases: TGTGCCAGCTCCCCTTATGGGAGCGAGGCTTTCTTT.

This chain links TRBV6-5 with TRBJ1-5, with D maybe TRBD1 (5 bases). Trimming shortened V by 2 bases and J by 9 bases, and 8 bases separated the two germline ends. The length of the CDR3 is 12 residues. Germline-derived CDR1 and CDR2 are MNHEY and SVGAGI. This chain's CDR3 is CASSYRQGPQHF. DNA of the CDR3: TGTGCCAGCAGTTACCGCCAGGGGCCCCAGCATTTT.

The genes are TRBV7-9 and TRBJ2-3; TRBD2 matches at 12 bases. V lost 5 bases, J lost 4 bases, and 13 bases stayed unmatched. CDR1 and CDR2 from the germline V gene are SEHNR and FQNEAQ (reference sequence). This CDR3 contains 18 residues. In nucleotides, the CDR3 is TGTGCCAGCAGCCTTCCTCGGGATCTAGCGGGGGGGCCAGATACGCAGTATTTT. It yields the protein CASSLPRDLAGGPDTQYF.

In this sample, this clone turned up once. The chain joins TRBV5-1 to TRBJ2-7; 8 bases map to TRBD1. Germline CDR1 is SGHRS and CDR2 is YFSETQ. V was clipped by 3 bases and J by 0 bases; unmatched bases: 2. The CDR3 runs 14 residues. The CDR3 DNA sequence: TGCGCCAGCAGCTCGGGACAGGCCTCCTACGAGCAGTACTTC. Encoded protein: CASSSGQASYEQYF.

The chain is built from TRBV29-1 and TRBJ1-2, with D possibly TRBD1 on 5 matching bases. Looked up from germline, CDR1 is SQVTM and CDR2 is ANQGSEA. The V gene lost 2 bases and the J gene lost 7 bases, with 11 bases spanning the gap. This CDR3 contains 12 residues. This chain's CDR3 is CSVEWQGIGYTF. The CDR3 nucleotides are TGCAGCGTTGAATGGCAGGGAATTGGCTACACCTTC.